The present T cell receptor beta chain was sequenced within a study of blood T cell repertoires in COVID-19. About the study: T cells, B-cell-depleted T cells, or PBMCs supplied cDNA or gDNA.

Data came from immunoSEQ multiplex PCR; TCRdb stores just in-frame clones and leaves some out. The sample shows some 300,000 clones, approximately 88% of them seen only once. This clone has only one observation. The receptor's source is a woman aged 25 to 39 who had recovered from COVID-19. Specimen: peripheral blood.

CDR3: CASSSRGSNEQYF. The DNA of the CDR3 is TGTGCCAGCAGTTCACGGGGTTCCAACGAGCAGTACTTC. The rearrangement uses TRBV27 and TRBJ2-7, with D tentatively TRBD2 (5 bases). The CDR3 covers 13 residues. The V end lost 4 bases, the J end lost 5 bases, and 12 bases lay between the germline ends. CDR1 is MNHEY, CDR2 SMNVEV, per germline (reference sequence).